The TCR beta chain described here comes from a study of CD8+ T cells in alopecia areata. Overall study findings and caveats: Under tofacitinib, fewer expanded CD8+ clones appeared among the top 100 scalp clones.

CDR1 is MNHEY, CDR2 SMNVEV, per germline (reference sequence). V trimming: 7 bases; J trimming: 4 bases; junction bases outside the gene matches: 8. The CDR3 spans 15 residues. cDNA prepared by RNA extraction and subsequent reverse transcription served as the template for sequencing. TCRdb keeps only in-frame clones here, not all; method: immunoSEQ multiplex PCR. The sample records over 150,000 clones, about 55% being singletons. As to treatment: oral pan-JAK inhibitor, 5-10 mg twice daily. Punch biopsies of lesional scalp, plus peripheral blood, were taken from alopecia areata patients. Turning to this clone: Its antigen is not known.

This sample comprised CD8+ T cells sorted from blood, obtained at week 24, from a patient treated with tofacitinib. The chain employs TRBV27 and TRBJ2-3, with 10 bases aligning to TRBD2. The receptor comes from a human donor with alopecia areata. CDR3 bases: TGTGCCAGCAACGGCCTAGCGGGGGCGGCAGATACGCAGTATTTT. Protein: CASNGLAGAADTQYF.